This entry lists 23 T cell receptor beta chains sequenced from one sample in a study of cytomegalovirus exposure and HLA in healthy donors. Primers included in the PCR were 60 Vbeta and 13 Jbeta primers. Profiled with immunoSEQ multiplex PCR; TCRdb holds only in-frame clones, not every one. The top ten hold over 0.8% of the sample, which has some 150,000 clones, around 88% seen once. Sequences were obtained from PBMCs. Receptors were obtained from a woman aged 25 to 45 in good health and CMV-seronegative.

The chain employs TRBV27 and TRBJ2-1; 14 nucleotides agree with TRBD2. The germline gives CDR1 MNHEY, CDR2 SMNVEV (reference sequence). V shed 8 bases and J 10 bases; nucleotides not matched to a gene: 4. CDR3 length: 13 residues. DNA of the CDR3: TGTGCCAGCGGACTAGCGGGGGGTCGCGAGCAGTTCTTC. This gives the protein CASGLAGGREQFF.

The chain employs TRBV5-1 and TRBJ2-2, with TRBD2 identical over 8 bases. Germline CDR1 SGHRS, CDR2 YFSETQ. The CDR3 consists of 16 residues. V lost 0 bases, J lost 1 base, and 2 bases stayed unmatched. The CDR3 loop reads CASSLVLAGNTGELFF. The DNA of the CDR3 is TGCGCCAGCAGCTTGGTTCTAGCGGGGAACACCGGGGAGCTGTTTTTT.

The chain couples TRBV5-6 to TRBJ2-1, with a weak D call TRBD2 (5 bases). Trimming cost V 3 bases and J 6 bases, with 16 bases left between them. Germline assignment: CDR1 SGHDT and CDR2 YYEEEE. This CDR3 spans 15 amino acids. CDR3 amino acids: CASSSGGAGPNEQFF. The CDR3 DNA sequence: TGTGCCAGCAGCTCCGGAGGCGCGGGCCCCAATGAGCAGTTCTTC. Based on the CDR3 plus reference TRBV5-6 and TRBJ2-1, the full variable domain is DAGVTQSPTHLIKTRGQQVTLRCSPKSGHDTVSWYQQALGQGPQFIFQYYEEEERQRGNFPDRFSGHQFPNYSSELNVNALLLGDSALYLCASSSGGAGPNEQFFGPGTRLTVL.

This clone was seen a single time. The chain recombines TRBV5-4 with TRBJ2-4, with TRBD2 matching 10 bases. This CDR3 has 15 amino acids. The V gene's germline CDR1 is SGHNT and CDR2 YYREEE (reference sequence). The J segment lost 11 bases and the V segment lost 0 bases, leaving 8 bases of the junction unmatched. The CDR3 spells CASSLEASGSRVQYF. DNA of the CDR3: TGTGCCAGCAGCTTGGAGGCTAGCGGGAGTCGGGTTCAGTACTTC.

This rearrangement joins TRBV28 to TRBJ2-7; perhaps TRBD2 as D (5 bases). The germline V and J ends were trimmed by 5 bases and 3 bases, with 11 bases remaining between them. The CDR3 has 13 residues. Germline V gene lookup returns CDR1 MDHEN and CDR2 SYDVKM. The CDR3 bases are TGTGCCAGCAGTCCGAGACGGGACTACGAGCAGTACTTC. As protein: CASSPRRDYEQYF.

The rearrangement links TRBV19 to TRBJ2-7; 14 bases fit TRBD2. CDR3 length: 17 amino acids. Per the germline V gene, CDR1 is LNHDA and CDR2 is SQIVND (reference sequence). V lost 9 bases, J lost 0 bases, and 10 bases stayed unmatched. The CDR3: CASGLAGGPRSSYEQYF. CDR3 nucleotide sequence: TGTGCCAGCGGACTAGCGGGGGGCCCCAGGAGCTCCTACGAGCAGTACTTC. Full variable domain (missing parts from reference TRBV19 and TRBJ2-7): DGGITQSPKYLFRKEGQNVTLSCEQNLNHDAMYWYRQDPGQGLRLIYYSQIVNDFQKGDIAEGYSVSREKKESFPLTVTSAQKNPTAFYLCASGLAGGPRSSYEQYFGPGTRLTVT.

V gene TRBV12-5 combines with J gene TRBJ1-1, with D uncertain. Germline CDR1 reads LGHNT; CDR2 reads FRNRAP. The CDR3 is 16 amino acids. V was trimmed by 6 bases and J by 5 bases, leaving 22 bases between them. The CDR3 loop is CASGPLDLRGQTEAFF. The CDR3 DNA follows: TGTGCTAGTGGCCCCCTCGACCTTCGCGGGCAGACTGAAGCTTTCTTT.

J is TRBJ1-1 and V is TRBV4-1; the D is unclear. Germline V CDR1 and CDR2: MGHRA, YSYEKL. V was trimmed by 3 bases and J by 4 bases, leaving 15 bases between them. CDR3 length: 15 amino acids. The CDR3 sequence: CASSQAGGDTTEAFF. The CDR3 nucleotides read TGCGCCAGCAGCCAGGCCGGCGGGGATACCACTGAAGCTTTCTTT.

As concerns this clone: Sequence at one end of the junction differs from germline and may be a read error. J is TRBJ1-1 and V is TRBV19; D may be TRBD1 (5 bases). The germline V gene encodes CDR1 LNHDA and CDR2 SQIVND (reference sequence). CDR3 size: 14 residues. This CDR3 is CARSTGHLNTEAFF. For the CDR3, the DNA is TGTGCCAGGAGTACCGGACACCTGAACACTGAAGCTTTCTTT.

This clone was observed a single time. The chain is built from TRBV28 and TRBJ1-5; D unclear. This CDR3 has 14 residues. Trimming shortened V by 3 bases and J by 4 bases, and 10 bases separated the two germline ends. The germline V gene encodes CDR1 MDHEN and CDR2 SYDVKM. Written as DNA, the CDR3 is TGTGCCAGCAGTTTTAATGGCGGGAATCAGCCCCAGCATTTT. This sequence encodes CASSFNGGNQPQHF.

The rearrangement uses TRBV29-1 and TRBJ2-5; 9 bases are shared with TRBD2. V dropped 3 bases and J dropped 5; count of bases not matched to a gene: 10. The germline V gene has CDR1 SQVTM and CDR2 ANQGSEA. The CDR3 has 15 amino acids. CDR3 nucleotide sequence: TGCAGCGTTGACGCTTGGGTTAGCGGGGGTGAGACCCAGTACTTC. Translation: CSVDAWVSGGETQYF.

The rearrangement joins TRBV5-4 to TRBJ2-3, with TRBD2 matching 13 bases. Unmatched junction bases numbered 9, after V lost 9 bases and J lost 5 bases. The CDR3 length is 15 residues. Germline values: CDR1 SGHNT, CDR2 YYREEE (reference sequence). The CDR3 protein is CATGLAGVRGDTQYF. The CDR3 DNA reads TGTGCCACCGGACTAGCGGGAGTCCGGGGAGATACGCAGTATTTT.

The sample holds a few counts of this clone. This sequence joins TRBV10-3 and TRBJ1-5; unclear D gene. The ends were cut back, 2 bases at V and 4 bases at J, with 9 bases in the middle. Germline assignment: CDR1 ENHRY and CDR2 SYGVKD. The CDR3 consists of 14 residues. The CDR3 loop is CAISERSDNQPQHF. The CDR3 nucleotides read TGTGCCATCAGTGAGAGGAGCGATAATCAGCCCCAGCATTTT.

This clone was picked up a small number of times. This chain links TRBV7-9 with TRBJ2-3; tentative D call: TRBD1 (5 bases). Germline V gene data show CDR1 as SEHNR and CDR2 as FQNEAQ (reference sequence). The CDR3 is 15 residues long. V was clipped by 3 bases and J by 2 bases, with 12 bases between them. In nucleotides, the CDR3 is TGTGCCAGCAGCTTTGGGGCCTGGATCACAGATACGCAGTATTTT. This sequence encodes CASSFGAWITDTQYF.

This chain links TRBV7-9 with TRBJ1-1, with 8 bases that match TRBD1. V gave up 5 bases and J gave up 4 bases; unmatched junction bases: 12. Germline CDR1 reads SEHNR; CDR2 reads FQNEAQ (reference sequence). The CDR3 has 16 residues. CDR3 sequence (DNA): TGTGCCAGCAGCCCCGATGCGGCAGGGGGCTTCACTGAAGCTTTCTTT. Protein product: CASSPDAAGGFTEAFF.

The gene calls are TRBV30 and TRBJ2-1; the match to TRBD2 covers 7 bases. The V gene end was trimmed by 3 bases and the J gene end by 4 bases; junction bases not matched to a gene: 3. The CDR3 is 13 amino acids. Germline loops: CDR1 GTSNPN, CDR2 SVGIG (reference sequence). The CDR3: CAWSALAYNEQFF. As DNA, the CDR3 is TGTGCCTGGAGCGCACTAGCGTACAATGAGCAGTTCTTC.

V usage is TRBV11-3 and J usage is TRBJ2-2; tentatively, D is TRBD1 (6 bases). Germline V gene lookup returns CDR1 SGHNT and CDR2 YENEEA. V gave up 5 bases and J gave up 6 bases, with 16 bases separating them. There are 15 residues in the CDR3. Here the CDR3 reads CASSGSTGPAGELFF. DNA for the CDR3: TGTGCCAGCAGCGGCTCCACAGGGCCTGCCGGGGAGCTGTTTTTT. The full variable domain, in which reference TRBV11-3 and TRBJ2-2 provide the parts outside the CDR3, is EAGVVQSPRYKIIEKKQPVAFWCNPISGHNTLYWYLQNLGQGPELLIRYENEEAVDDSQLPKDRFSAERLKGVDSTLKIQPAELGDSAVYLCASSGSTGPAGELFFGEGSRLTVL.

The J gene is TRBJ2-5, the V gene TRBV7-9, with 7 positions matching TRBD1. CDR3 length: 16 residues. CDR1 is SEHNR, CDR2 FQNEAQ, per germline (reference sequence). The ends lost 8 bases at V and 5 bases at J; junction bases unmatched: 17. In DNA form, the CDR3 reads TGTGCCAGCCGCGGCGCGACAGGGCTCGACCGGGAGACCCAGTACTTC. Translating gives CASRGATGLDRETQYF.

The chain joins TRBV28 to TRBJ1-2; 7 bases agree with TRBD1. This CDR3 has 14 residues. The V segment lost 5 bases and the J segment 7 bases; nucleotides outside the gene matches: 10. The germline V gene has CDR1 MDHEN and CDR2 SYDVKM. CDR3 in amino acids: CASSLGTVLSGYTF. As DNA, the CDR3 is TGTGCCAGCAGTCTCGGGACAGTCTTGAGTGGCTACACCTTC.

The V and J genes are TRBV9 and TRBJ2-2, with D maybe TRBD1 (5 bases). Germline V lookup: CDR1 SGDLS, CDR2 YYNGEE. V gave up 0 bases and J gave up 3 bases, with 12 bases separating them. The CDR3 contains 16 residues. Here the CDR3 reads CASSVGLGLYTGELFF. As DNA, the CDR3 is TGTGCCAGCAGCGTAGGGCTGGGGCTTTACACCGGGGAGCTGTTTTTT.

J is TRBJ1-5 and V is TRBV7-2, with D uncertain. CDR1 SGHTA and CDR2 FQGNSA come from the germline V gene. Trimming shortened V by 0 bases and J by 3 bases, and 6 bases separated the two germline ends. The CDR3 spans 14 residues. The CDR3 region has the DNA TGTGCCAGCAGCTTAGCCCAGATCAATCAGCCCCAGCATTTT. Encoded protein: CASSLAQINQPQHF.

This chain uses TRBV27 with TRBJ2-7; D is perhaps TRBD1 (6 bases). CDR3 length: 15 amino acids. The germline gives CDR1 MNHEY, CDR2 SMNVEV (reference sequence). The V and J ends lost 5 bases and 2 bases respectively, with 16 bases between them. The CDR3, as DNA: TGTGCCAGCAGTCCCCCGACAGGTTCCCCCTACGAGCAGTACTTC. Protein: CASSPPTGSPYEQYF.

The chain combines TRBV6-5 with TRBJ2-3; 7 positions agree with TRBD1. Germline V gene data show CDR1 as MNHEY and CDR2 as SVGAGI. Trimming took 1 base from V and 4 from J; bases not matched to a gene: 8. The CDR3 is 16 amino acids. The CDR3 DNA reads TGTGCCAGCAGTTACTTGACTGGGACAGAAGCAGATACGCAGTATTTT. Translation: CASSYLTGTEADTQYF.